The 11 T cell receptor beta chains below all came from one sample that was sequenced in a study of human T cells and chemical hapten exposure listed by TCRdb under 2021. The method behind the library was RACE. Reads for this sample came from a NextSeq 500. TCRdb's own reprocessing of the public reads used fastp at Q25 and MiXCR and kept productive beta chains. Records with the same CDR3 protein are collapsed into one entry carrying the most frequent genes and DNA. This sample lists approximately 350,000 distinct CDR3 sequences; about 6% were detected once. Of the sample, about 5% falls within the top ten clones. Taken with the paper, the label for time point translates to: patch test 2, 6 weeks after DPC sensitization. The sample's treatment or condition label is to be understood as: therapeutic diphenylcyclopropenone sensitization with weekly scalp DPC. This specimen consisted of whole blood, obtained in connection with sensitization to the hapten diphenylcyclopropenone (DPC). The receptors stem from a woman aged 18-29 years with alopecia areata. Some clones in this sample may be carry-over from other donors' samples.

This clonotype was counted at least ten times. CDR3 DNA: TGCGCCAGCAGCCAAGTCTGGGCGGGGGGAGAACGGGAGCTGTTTTTT. The encoded protein is CASSQVWAGGERELFF. V is TRBV4-3 and J is TRBJ2-2; 8 bases map to TRBD2. J was trimmed by 9 bases and V by 1 base; bases with no gene match: 10. The length of the CDR3 is 16 residues. Germline loops: CDR1 LGHNA, CDR2 YSLEER.

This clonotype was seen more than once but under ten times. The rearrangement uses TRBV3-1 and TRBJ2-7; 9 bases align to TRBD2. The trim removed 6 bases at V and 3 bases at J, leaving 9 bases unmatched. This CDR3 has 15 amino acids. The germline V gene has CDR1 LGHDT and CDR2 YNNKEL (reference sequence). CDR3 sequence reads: CASREGLAARYEQYF. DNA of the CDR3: TGTGCCAGCAGGGAGGGACTAGCTGCCCGCTACGAGCAGTACTTC.

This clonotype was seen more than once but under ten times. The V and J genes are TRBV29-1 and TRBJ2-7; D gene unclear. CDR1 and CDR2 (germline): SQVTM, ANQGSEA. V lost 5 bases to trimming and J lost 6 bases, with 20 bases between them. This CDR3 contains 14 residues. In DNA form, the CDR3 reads TGCAGCGTTTGCGTCTACCGTCCCGTGGGCGAGCAGTACTTC. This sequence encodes CSVCVYRPVGEQYF.

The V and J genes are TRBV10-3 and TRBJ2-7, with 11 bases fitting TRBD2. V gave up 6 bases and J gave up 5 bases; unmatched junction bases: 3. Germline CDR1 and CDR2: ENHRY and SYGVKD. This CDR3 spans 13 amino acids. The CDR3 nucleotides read TGTGCCATCAGCGTACTAGCGGGGGACGAGCAGTACTTC. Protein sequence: CAISVLAGDEQYF.

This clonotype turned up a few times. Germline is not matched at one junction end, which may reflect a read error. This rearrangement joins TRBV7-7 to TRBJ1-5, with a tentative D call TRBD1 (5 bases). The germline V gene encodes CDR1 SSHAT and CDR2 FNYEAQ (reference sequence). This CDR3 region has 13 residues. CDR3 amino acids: CASSKGLAEPQHF. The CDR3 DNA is TGTGCTAGCAGTAAGGGACTGGCGGAGCCCCAGCATTTT.

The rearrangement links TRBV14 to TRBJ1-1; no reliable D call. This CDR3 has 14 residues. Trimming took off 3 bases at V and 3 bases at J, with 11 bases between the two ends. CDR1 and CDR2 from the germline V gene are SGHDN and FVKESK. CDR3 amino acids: CASSQSTQDTEAFF. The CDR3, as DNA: TGTGCCAGCAGCCAGTCGACCCAGGACACTGAAGCTTTCTTT. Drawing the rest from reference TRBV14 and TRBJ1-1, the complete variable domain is EAGVTQFPSHSVIEKGQTVTLRCDPISGHDNLYWYRRVMGKEIKFLLHFVKESKQDESGMPNNRFLAERTGGTYSTLKVQPAELEDSGVYFCASSQSTQDTEAFFGQGTRLTVV.

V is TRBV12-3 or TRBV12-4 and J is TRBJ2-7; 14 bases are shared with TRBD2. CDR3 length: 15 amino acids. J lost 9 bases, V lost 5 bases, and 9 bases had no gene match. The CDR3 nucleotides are TGTGCCAGCAGTCCCCCGGGACTAGCGGGGGCGGTGCAGTACTTC. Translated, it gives CASSPPGLAGAVQYF.

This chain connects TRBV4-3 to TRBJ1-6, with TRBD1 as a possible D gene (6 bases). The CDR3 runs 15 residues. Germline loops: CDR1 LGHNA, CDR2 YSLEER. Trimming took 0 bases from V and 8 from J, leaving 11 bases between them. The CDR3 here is CASSQDLQGYSPLHF. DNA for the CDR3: TGCGCCAGCAGCCAAGATCTACAGGGATATTCACCCCTCCACTTT.

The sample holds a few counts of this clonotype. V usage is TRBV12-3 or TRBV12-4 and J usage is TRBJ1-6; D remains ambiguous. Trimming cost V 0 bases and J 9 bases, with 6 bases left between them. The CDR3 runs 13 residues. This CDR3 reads CASSLAQASPLHF. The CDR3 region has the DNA TGTGCCAGCAGTTTAGCGCAGGCTTCACCCCTCCACTTT.

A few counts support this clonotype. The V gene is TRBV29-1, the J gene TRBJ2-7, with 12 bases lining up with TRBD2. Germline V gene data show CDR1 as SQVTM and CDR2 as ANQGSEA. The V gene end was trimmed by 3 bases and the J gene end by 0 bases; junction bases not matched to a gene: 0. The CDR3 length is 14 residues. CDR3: CSVETSGGSYEQYF. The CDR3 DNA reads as TGCAGCGTTGAGACTAGCGGGGGCTCCTACGAGCAGTACTTC.

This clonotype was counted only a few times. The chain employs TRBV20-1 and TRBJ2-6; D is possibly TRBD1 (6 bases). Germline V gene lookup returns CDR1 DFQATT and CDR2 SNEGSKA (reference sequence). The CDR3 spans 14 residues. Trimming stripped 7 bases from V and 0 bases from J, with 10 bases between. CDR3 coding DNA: TGCAGTGTCCCAGGGGACTCTGGGGCCAACGTCCTGACTTTC. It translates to CSVPGDSGANVLTF.